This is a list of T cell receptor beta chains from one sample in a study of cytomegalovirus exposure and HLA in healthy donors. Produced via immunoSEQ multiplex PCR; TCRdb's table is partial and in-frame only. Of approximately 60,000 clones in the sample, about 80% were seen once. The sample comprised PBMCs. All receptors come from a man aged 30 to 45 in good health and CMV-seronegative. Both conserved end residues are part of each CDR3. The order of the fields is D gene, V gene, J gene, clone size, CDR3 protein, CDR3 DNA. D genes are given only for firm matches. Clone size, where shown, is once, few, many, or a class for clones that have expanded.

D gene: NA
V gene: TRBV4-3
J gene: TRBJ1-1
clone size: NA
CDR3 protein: CASSQDFVTTEAFF
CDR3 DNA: TGCGCCAGCAGCCAAGATTTTGTTACTACTGAAGCTTTCTTT

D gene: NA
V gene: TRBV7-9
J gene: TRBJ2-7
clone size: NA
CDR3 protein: CASSLARGSWMDF
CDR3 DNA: TGTGCCAGCAGCTTAGCCAGAGGGTCGTGGATGGACTTC

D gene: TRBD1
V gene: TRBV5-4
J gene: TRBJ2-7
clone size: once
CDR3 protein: CASSPRGQGGSYEQYF
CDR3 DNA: TGTGCCAGCAGCCCTAGGGGACAGGGAGGATCCTACGAGCAGTACTTC

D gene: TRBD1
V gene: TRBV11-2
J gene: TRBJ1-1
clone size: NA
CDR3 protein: CASSSSGTGANTEAFF
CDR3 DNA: TGTGCCAGCAGCTCGTCTGGGACAGGGGCGAACACTGAAGCTTTCTTT

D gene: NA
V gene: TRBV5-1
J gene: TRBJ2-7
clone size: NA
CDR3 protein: CASTEDYAGYEQYF
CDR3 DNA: TGCGCCAGCACCGAAGACTACGCGGGGTACGAGCAGTACTTC

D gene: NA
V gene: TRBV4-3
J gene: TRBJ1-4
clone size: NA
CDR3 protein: CASSQDWGQSNEKLFF
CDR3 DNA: TGCGCCAGCAGCCAAGATTGGGGGCAGTCTAATGAAAAACTGTTTTTT

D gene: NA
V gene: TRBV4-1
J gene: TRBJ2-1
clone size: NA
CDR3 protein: CATGGGASYNEQFF
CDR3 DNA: TGCGCCACCGGAGGGGGGGCGTCCTACAATGAGCAGTTCTTC

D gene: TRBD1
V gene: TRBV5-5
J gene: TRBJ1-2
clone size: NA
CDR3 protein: CASSLGVEGQGAYGYTF
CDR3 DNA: TGTGCCAGCAGCTTGGGGGTGGAGGGACAGGGAGCTTATGGCTACACCTTC

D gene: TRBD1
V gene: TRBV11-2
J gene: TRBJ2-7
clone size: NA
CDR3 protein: CASSPIARQGARYEQYF
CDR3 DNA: TGTGCCAGCAGCCCGATAGCCAGACAGGGGGCGAGGTACGAGCAGTACTTC

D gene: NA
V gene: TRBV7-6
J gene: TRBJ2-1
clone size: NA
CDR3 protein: CASSVLRYNEQFF
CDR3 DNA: TGTGCCAGCAGCGTACTCCGTTACAATGAGCAGTTCTTC